The following is a T cell receptor beta chain sequence with its context. CDR1 and CDR2 (germline): LNHDA, SQIVND (reference sequence). This CDR3 has 15 amino acids. V was clipped by 10 bases and J by 10 bases, with 28 bases between them. Here immunoSEQ multiplex PCR was the method, and the copy in TCRdb shows in-frame clones only, minus some. In the table there are roughly 95,000 clones, around 90% of which are singletons. These data are taken from a study of control samples from healthy donors and cancer patients. Sequences were obtained from blood. The V gene is TRBV19, the J gene TRBJ1-2; D may be TRBD1 (5 bases). The sequence was collected from a human donor in good health. The donor label of this sample is uncertain. CDR3 nucleotide sequence: TGTGCCACTTTTGACCGGGACGGCTTTCTCGGTGCCTACACCTTC. Protein product: CATFDRDGFLGAYTF.